The clone carrying this T cell receptor (beta chain) was detected a few times. The record originates from a study of blood T cells in healthy people across ages. Together with a sample-barcoded 5' primer, a J-beta primer mix was included in a second PCR lasting 7 to 11 cycles. TCRdb reanalysed the 5' RACE reads using MiXCR and keeps one entry per CDR3 protein. The sample lists about 800,000 distinct CDR3 sequences, nearly 60% seen once, with 20% to 25% in the top ten. Per the germline V gene, CDR1 is SGHTA and CDR2 is FQGNSA. V lost 4 bases to trimming and J lost 5 bases; unmatched junction nucleotides: 6. The CDR3 has 14 amino acids.

The rearrangement links TRBV7-2 to TRBJ2-5; 8 bases are shared with TRBD2. Specimen: blood. The source of this sequence is a man aged 25 to 45 in good health. CDR3 DNA sequence: TGTGCCAGCAGCTGGGCGGGGGGAGGTGAGACCCAGTACTTC. Residues: CASSWAGGGETQYF.